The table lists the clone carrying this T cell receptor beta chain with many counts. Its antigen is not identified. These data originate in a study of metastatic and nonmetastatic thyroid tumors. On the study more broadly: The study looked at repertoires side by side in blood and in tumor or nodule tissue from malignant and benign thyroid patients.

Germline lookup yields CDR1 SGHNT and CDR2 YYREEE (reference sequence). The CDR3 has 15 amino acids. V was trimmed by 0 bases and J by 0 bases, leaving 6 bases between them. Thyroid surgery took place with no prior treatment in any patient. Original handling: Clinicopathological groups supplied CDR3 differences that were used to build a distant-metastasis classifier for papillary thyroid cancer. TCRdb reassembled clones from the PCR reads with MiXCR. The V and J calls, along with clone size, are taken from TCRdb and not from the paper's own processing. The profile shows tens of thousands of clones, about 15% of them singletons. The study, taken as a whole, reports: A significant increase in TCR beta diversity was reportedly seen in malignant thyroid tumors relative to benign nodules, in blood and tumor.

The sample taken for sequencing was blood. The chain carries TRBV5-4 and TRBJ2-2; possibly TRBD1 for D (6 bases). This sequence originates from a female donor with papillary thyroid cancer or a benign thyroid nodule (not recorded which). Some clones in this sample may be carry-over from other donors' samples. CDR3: CASSLDRANTGELFF. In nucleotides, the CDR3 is TGTGCCAGCAGCTTGGACAGGGCGAACACCGGGGAGCTGTTTTTT. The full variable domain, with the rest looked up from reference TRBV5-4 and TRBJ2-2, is ETGVTQSPTHLIKTRGQQVTLRCSSQSGHNTVSWYQQALGQGPQFIFQYYREEENGRGNFPPRFSGLQFPNYSSELNVNALELDDSALYLCASSLDRANTGELFFGEGSRLTVL.